These 27 T cell receptor beta chains were all obtained from the same sample, sequenced in a study of cytomegalovirus exposure and HLA in healthy donors. The primer mix had 60 Vbeta and 13 Jbeta primers. Using immunoSEQ multiplex PCR, the repertoire was profiled, and TCRdb retains in-frame clones only, with some absent. Of 100,000 to 150,000 clones detected, roughly 69% appear once; the ten largest clones hold roughly 3%. Material for sequencing was PBMCs. Every receptor here comes from a human donor in good health.

The chain employs TRBV19 and TRBJ1-1, with TRBD1 identical over 7 bases. The junction had 6 bases not matched to a gene; V was cut back by 7 bases and J by 1 base. Germline CDR1 is LNHDA and CDR2 is SQIVND (reference sequence). The CDR3 totals 14 residues. The CDR3 bases are TGTGCCAGTACCGTGGGACAGACGAACACTGAAGCTTTCTTT. It yields the protein CASTVGQTNTEAFF.

The V call is TRBV28, the J call TRBJ2-3; 9 positions agree with TRBD1. Trimming removed 3 bases from V and 6 bases from J; junction bases left unmatched: 13. Looked up from germline, CDR1 is MDHEN and CDR2 is SYDVKM. This CDR3 spans 17 amino acids. CDR3 DNA: TGTGCCAGCAGTTTCCCCGGGACAGGGAATGAAGAGGATACGCAGTATTTT. The encoded protein is CASSFPGTGNEEDTQYF.

This clone appeared a single time. The V and J genes are TRBV29-1 and TRBJ2-2, with a weak D call TRBD2 (5 bases). The CDR3 length is 17 residues. V was trimmed by 4 bases and J by 0 bases, leaving 18 bases between them. Germline V gene sequence: CDR1 SQVTM, CDR2 ANQGSEA. The CDR3 reads CSVVGRGGGPNTGELFF. The CDR3 region has the DNA TGCAGCGTTGTAGGTCGGGGTGGAGGACCGAACACCGGGGAGCTGTTTTTT.

This clone has only a few counts. The rearrangement joins TRBV5-1 to TRBJ2-7; 10 bases align to TRBD2. The junction had 8 bases not matched to a gene; V was cut back by 1 base and J by 1 base. CDR3 length: 17 residues. Looked up from germline, CDR1 is SGHRS and CDR2 is YFSETQ. As DNA, the CDR3 is TGCGCCAGCAGCTTGAAGTTCCTAGCGGGGGAGTCCTACGAGCAGTACTTC. Protein product: CASSLKFLAGESYEQYF.

The V gene is TRBV28, the J gene TRBJ1-5, with 7 bases matching TRBD1. Germline CDR1 reads MDHEN; CDR2 reads SYDVKM. This CDR3 spans 15 amino acids. J gave up 3 bases and V 10 bases, and 12 bases lay outside the gene matches. The CDR3 nucleotides are TGTGCCACCAGACAGGGCCCGCTCCACAATCAGCCCCAGCATTTT. Protein product: CATRQGPLHNQPQHF.

This clone was observed once. This chain connects TRBV7-6 to TRBJ2-5; the match to TRBD2 covers 9 bases. TRBJ2-7 matches the DNA end more closely, so the J call is doubtful. The CDR3 has 15 amino acids. Germline CDR1 SGHVS, CDR2 FNYEAQ. CDR3: CASSPMGGRAYEQYF. CDR3 DNA: TGTGCCAGCAGCCCTATGGGCGGGAGGGCCTACGAGCAGTACTTC.

This chain links TRBV4-2 with TRBJ2-1; TRBD1 matches at 9 bases. CDR3 length: 17 residues. Losses at the gene ends were 0 bases for V and 2 bases for J; bases not matched to a gene: 5. Germline V lookup: CDR1 LGHNA, CDR2 YNFKEQ. The CDR3 DNA follows: TGTGCCAGCAGCCAAGATAGGGGGACAGGGACCTACAATGAGCAGTTCTTC. It codes for CASSQDRGTGTYNEQFF.

This clone has just a few counts. The rearrangement uses TRBV21-1 and TRBJ1-5; the D call in the table, TRBD1, was not verified against the DNA. TRBV21-1 is reported as a pseudogene. This CDR3 comprises 15 residues. This CDR3 reads CASSRPGGGDQPQHF. The CDR3 DNA reads TGTGCCAGCAGCAGACCAGGAGGGGGCGATCAGCCCCAGCATTTT.

The CDR3 DNA is TGTGCCAGCAGCTTAGGGGGGACTAGCGACCTTTCCTACGAGCAGTACTTC. It encodes CASSLGGTSDLSYEQYF. This chain joins TRBV11-1 and TRBJ2-7, with TRBD2 identical over 10 bases. CDR1 is SGHAT, CDR2 FQDESV, per germline (reference sequence). The CDR3 length is 17 residues. After removal of 1 base from V and 1 base from J, the junction contained 7 bases not matched to a gene.

The chain is built from TRBV5-5 and TRBJ1-1; 11 nucleotides match TRBD1. CDR1 and CDR2 (germline): SGHKS, YYEKEE (reference sequence). The CDR3 length is 19 residues. V trimming: 3 bases; J trimming: 6 bases; junction bases outside the gene matches: 19. CDR3 sequence: CASSSLTRRRDRGTSEAFF. The DNA for the CDR3 is TGTGCCAGCAGCTCCCTAACACGACGCCGGGACAGGGGGACTTCTGAAGCTTTCTTT.

The chain has TRBV6-5 and TRBJ2-1, with 11 bases matching TRBD2. This CDR3 is built from 16 residues. With V trimmed by 3 bases and J by 4 bases, 5 bases remained unmatched. The V gene's germline CDR1 is MNHEY and CDR2 SVGAGI. CDR3 sequence (DNA): TGTGCCAGCAGTTATTCTGGGACTAGCGGTTACAATGAGCAGTTCTTC. It is translated as CASSYSGTSGYNEQFF.

The chain recombines TRBV7-9 with TRBJ2-1; D not resolved. CDR1 SEHNR and CDR2 FQNEAQ come from the germline V gene (reference sequence). The CDR3 spans 12 residues. V was pared by 6 bases and J by 8 bases, with 11 bases between. The CDR3 loop is CASSSQSHEQFF. The CDR3 DNA follows: TGTGCCAGCAGTTCTCAGTCCCATGAGCAGTTCTTC.

V and J are TRBV29-1 and TRBJ2-1, with D unresolved. The V and J ends lost 2 bases and 0 bases respectively, with 5 bases between them. The CDR3 is 13 residues long. Germline loops: CDR1 SQVTM, CDR2 ANQGSEA. The CDR3 sequence is CSVESSSYNEQFF. CDR3 DNA sequence: TGCAGCGTTGAATCCAGCTCCTACAATGAGCAGTTCTTC.

The J gene is TRBJ2-1, the V gene TRBV10-3, with TRBD1 identical over 11 bases. The germline V gene has CDR1 ENHRY and CDR2 SYGVKD. The CDR3 has 13 residues. Losses at the gene ends were 5 bases for V and 8 bases for J; bases not matched to a gene: 2. CDR3 amino acids: CAISRTGGDEQFF. The CDR3, as DNA: TGTGCCATCAGTCGGACAGGGGGCGATGAGCAGTTCTTC.

The CDR3, as DNA: TGTGCCAGCAGCCAAGATAGGGGGGGGTCGCGAGGAGAGCAGTTCTTC. Protein: CASSQDRGGSRGEQFF. The chain combines TRBV4-2 with TRBJ2-1; tentatively, D is TRBD2 (7 bases). Trimming cost V 0 bases and J 10 bases, with 19 bases left between them. Germline values: CDR1 LGHNA, CDR2 YNFKEQ. The CDR3 consists of 16 residues.

This rearrangement joins TRBV28 to TRBJ1-5; TRBD1 matches at 9 bases. CDR1 is MDHEN and CDR2 is SYDVKM in the germline V gene. Trimming at V came to 2 bases and at J to 6 bases, leaving 5 bases not matched to a gene. The CDR3 extends over 15 amino acids. The CDR3 region is CASSLPGTGIQPQHF. Here the CDR3 DNA reads TGTGCCAGCAGTTTACCTGGGACAGGGATTCAGCCCCAGCATTTT.

Here the CDR3 reads CASSLQGDGNEKLFF. CDR3 bases: TGTGCCAGCAGTTTACAGGGGGATGGTAATGAAAAACTGTTTTTT. The gene calls are TRBV27 and TRBJ1-4; 7 bases fit TRBD1. This CDR3 is 15 amino acids long. The V segment lost 2 bases and the J segment 4 bases; nucleotides outside the gene matches: 4. Per germline, CDR1 MNHEY and CDR2 SMNVEV (reference sequence).

The V and J genes are TRBV18 and TRBJ2-1, with TRBD2 matching 9 bases. The CDR3 is made up of 14 amino acids. Germline trimming cut 3 bases from V and 7 bases from J; bases unmatched to any gene: 4. Germline loops: CDR1 KGHSH, CDR2 LQKENI. The CDR3 nucleotides are TGTGCCAGCTCACCGGTTAGCGGGAGTAATGAGCAGTTCTTC. Protein sequence: CASSPVSGSNEQFF. The full variable domain, completed using reference TRBV18 and TRBJ2-1, is NAGVMQNPRHLVRRRGQEARLRCSPMKGHSHVYWYRQLPEEGLKFMVYLQKENIIDESGMPKERFSAEFPKEGPSILRIQQVVRGDSAAYFCASSPVSGSNEQFFGPGTRLTVL.

This clone was observed a few times. This chain links TRBV15 with TRBJ2-5, with 9 positions matching TRBD1. Losses at the gene ends were 3 bases for V and 0 bases for J; bases not matched to a gene: 8. The germline CDR1 and CDR2 sequences are LNHNV and YYDKDF (reference sequence). The CDR3 is 17 residues long. CDR3: CATSSPPGQGYQETQYF. CDR3 DNA sequence: TGTGCCACCAGCAGCCCCCCGGGACAGGGATACCAAGAGACCCAGTACTTC.

This chain uses TRBV7-9 with TRBJ1-1; TRBD1 matches at 7 bases. CDR1 is SEHNR and CDR2 is FQNEAQ in the germline V gene (reference sequence). Trimming cost V 7 bases and J 1 base; bases outside gene matches: 3. The CDR3 is 13 amino acids. Here the CDR3 reads CASKGQWNTEAFF. CDR3 DNA: TGTGCCAGCAAGGGACAGTGGAACACTGAAGCTTTCTTT.

In this sample, this clone turned up a few times. The chain links TRBV27 to TRBJ1-6; D not resolved. Germline CDR1 reads MNHEY; CDR2 reads SMNVEV (reference sequence). The V end was cut by 0 bases, the J end by 0 bases, with 12 bases between. The CDR3 has 18 residues. The chain's CDR3 is CASSLSLPDISYNSPLHF. CDR3 nucleotide sequence: TGTGCCAGCAGTTTATCCCTCCCCGACATCTCCTATAATTCACCCCTCCACTTT.

The CDR3 region is CASSRGTGLNTEAFF. CDR3 nucleotides: TGCGCCAGCAGCCGAGGGACAGGGTTGAACACTGAAGCTTTCTTT. The chain employs TRBV4-3 and TRBJ1-1; 9 nucleotides line up with TRBD1. This CDR3 has 15 residues. Unmatched junction bases numbered 3, after V lost 4 bases and J lost 0 bases. Germline-derived CDR1 and CDR2 are LGHNA and YSLEER.

The V call is TRBV7-8, the J call TRBJ2-5; 10 nucleotides align to TRBD2. J was trimmed by 4 bases and V by 5 bases; bases with no gene match: 10. The CDR3 is 16 residues long. Germline CDR1 and CDR2: SGHVS and FQNEAQ. Here the CDR3 DNA reads TGTGCCAGCAGCCCCGAAGCGGGAGGGCCGGGAGAGACCCAGTACTTC. Its translation is CASSPEAGGPGETQYF. The whole variable domain, remainder taken from reference TRBV7-8 and TRBJ2-5, is GAGVSQSPRYKVAKRGQDVALRCDPISGHVSLFWYQQALGQGPEFLTYFQNEAQLDKSGLPSDRFFAERPEGSVSTLKIQRTQQEDSAVYLCASSPEAGGPGETQYFGPGTRLLVL.

CDR3 sequence: CASSYGAGVTYNEQFF. In DNA, the CDR3 is TGTGCCAGCAGTTACGGAGCCGGGGTCACCTACAATGAGCAGTTCTTC. This chain connects TRBV6-5 to TRBJ2-1, with a tentative D call TRBD2 (5 bases). The V end lost 2 bases, the J end lost 2 bases, and 13 bases lay between the germline ends. Germline CDR1 MNHEY, CDR2 SVGAGI. CDR3 length: 16 residues.

With respect to this clone: Other DNA sequences in the same sample also yield this CDR3. The CDR3 loop reads CASSSGQVTGANVLTF. CDR3 bases: TGCGCCAGCAGCTCCGGACAGGTCACTGGGGCCAACGTCCTGACTTTC. This chain connects TRBV5-1 to TRBJ2-6; TRBD1 aligns across 7 bases. This CDR3 is 16 amino acids long. Germline CDR1 is SGHRS and CDR2 is YFSETQ. The junction had 5 bases not matched to a gene; V was cut back by 3 bases and J by 2 bases.

The chain links TRBV19 to TRBJ2-7, with D possibly matching TRBD2 (6 bases). The V gene lost 6 bases and the J gene lost 1 base, with 13 bases spanning the gap. The CDR3 is 14 amino acids. Germline V gene lookup returns CDR1 LNHDA and CDR2 SQIVND (reference sequence). The CDR3 is CASSRQSGSYEQYF. The CDR3 bases are TGTGCCAGTAGCAGACAGAGCGGGTCCTACGAGCAGTACTTC.

The V call is TRBV9, the J call TRBJ1-1; the match to TRBD1 covers 10 bases. CDR3 length: 16 amino acids. Trimming removed 0 bases from V and 4 bases from J; junction bases left unmatched: 6. CDR1 is SGDLS and CDR2 is YYNGEE in the germline V gene. The CDR3, as DNA: TGTGCCAGCAGCGTAGCCGGGACAGGGGTGGGCACTGAAGCTTTCTTT. Amino acids: CASSVAGTGVGTEAFF.